Presented here are 26 T cell receptor beta chains from one specimen sequenced in a study of T cells in tumors after PD-1 blockade (dated by TCRdb to between 2018 and 2020). According to the study, the label for this sample's time point signals: before anti-PD-1 therapy. Library generation was performed with the immunoSEQ multiplex PCR assay. TCRdb carries this immuneACCESS record with in-frame sequences only. Its versions omit some clonotypes, under half of them owing to an unresolved V gene in the studies checked, with the rest unexplained. Counted in this sample were roughly 50,000 clones; approximately 84% of them appeared once. About 3.8% of the sample is held by the ten biggest clonotypes. Sequences were derived from PBMCs, sampled before anti-PD-1 treatment. All receptors come from a human donor with basal cell carcinoma.

The rearrangement uses TRBV19 and TRBJ1-2, with D unclear. The V end lost 3 bases, the J end lost 4 bases, and 12 bases lay between the germline ends. CDR1 and CDR2 (germline): LNHDA, SQIVND (reference sequence). The CDR3 is 14 amino acids. The CDR3 loop is CASSMSGKRYGYTF. CDR3 DNA sequence: TGTGCCAGTAGTATGTCAGGAAAGCGCTATGGCTACACCTTC.

V usage is TRBV18 and J usage is TRBJ2-2; TRBD2 matches 10 bases. Germline-derived CDR1 and CDR2 are KGHSH and LQKENI. With V trimmed by 0 bases and J by 3 bases, 4 bases remained unmatched. The CDR3 is 17 residues long. CDR3 region: CASSPPSGGAYTGELFF. Here the CDR3 DNA reads TGTGCCAGCTCACCACCGAGCGGGGGGGCCTACACCGGGGAGCTGTTTTTT.

This chain links TRBV5-1 with TRBJ2-2, with TRBD2 matching 11 bases. The ends lost 0 bases at V and 1 base at J; junction bases unmatched: 5. The CDR3 is 18 amino acids. Germline CDR1 reads SGHRS; CDR2 reads YFSETQ. Written as DNA, the CDR3 is TGCGCCAGCAGCTTGGGTCAGGGACTAGCGGAGAACACCGGGGAGCTGTTTTTT. It specifies CASSLGQGLAENTGELFF.

The chain links TRBV7-9 to TRBJ2-6; D is unresolved. Deletions cut 1 base from V and 4 bases from J, with 8 bases between. CDR1 SEHNR and CDR2 FQNEAQ come from the germline V gene (reference sequence). The CDR3 is made up of 15 amino acids. CDR3 residues: CASSLVGPGANVLTF. The CDR3 coding sequence is TGTGCCAGCAGCTTAGTAGGGCCCGGGGCCAACGTCCTGACTTTC. The entire variable domain, with the rest obtained from reference TRBV7-9 and TRBJ2-6, is as follows: DTGVSQNPRHKITKRGQNVTFRCDPISEHNRLYWYRQTLGQGPEFLTYFQNEAQLEKSRLLSDRFSAERPKGSFSTLEIQRTEQGDSAMYLCASSLVGPGANVLTFGAGSRLTVL.

This rearrangement joins TRBV19 to TRBJ1-6, with D unresolved. The CDR3 length is 13 residues. Germline values: CDR1 LNHDA, CDR2 SQIVND (reference sequence). V shed 0 bases and J shed 8 bases, with 5 bases lying between them. This CDR3 reads CASSIDGYSPLHF. As DNA, the CDR3 is TGTGCCAGTAGTATAGATGGATATTCACCCCTCCACTTT.

V and J are TRBV19 and TRBJ2-7; 11 bases match TRBD1. Germline V lookup: CDR1 LNHDA, CDR2 SQIVND (reference sequence). The V and J ends lost 1 base and 4 bases, in that order; junction bases with no gene match: 3. The CDR3 has 15 amino acids. The CDR3 DNA reads as TGTGCCAGTAGTATAGGGACAGGGGGCGCGTACGAGCAGTACTTC. It yields the protein CASSIGTGGAYEQYF.

This chain joins TRBV3-1 (or the pseudogene TRBV3-2) and TRBJ1-2; no clear D. CDR3 length equals 13 residues. V was clipped by 1 base and J by 6 bases, with 9 bases between them. CDR1 and CDR2 (germline): LGHDT, YNNKEL (reference sequence). CDR3 residues: CASSQGPPHGYTF. The CDR3 nucleotides read TGTGCCAGCAGCCAAGGCCCCCCACATGGCTACACCTTC.

As DNA, the CDR3 is TGTGCCAGCAGCCTACAGGGGGGTGGGACTGAAGCTTTCTTT. This encodes CASSLQGGGTEAFF. This chain connects TRBV2 to TRBJ1-1; 8 positions match TRBD1. Trimming removed 6 bases from V and 5 bases from J; junction bases left unmatched: 8. The CDR3 runs to 14 residues. Germline-derived CDR1 and CDR2 are SNHLY and FYNNEI. The full variable domain, completed using reference TRBV2 and TRBJ1-1, is EPEVTQTPSHQVTQMGQEVILRCVPISNHLYFYWYRQILGQKVEFLVSFYNNEISEKSEIFDDQFSVERPDGSNFTLKIRSTKLEDSAMYFCASSLQGGGTEAFFGQGTRLTVV.

The rearrangement uses TRBV2 and TRBJ2-2, with 8 bases aligning to TRBD2. The CDR3 runs 14 residues. CDR1 and CDR2 (germline): SNHLY, FYNNEI. Trimming cost V 8 bases and J 6 bases; bases outside gene matches: 8. The CDR3 is CASLGRRGAGELFF. In nucleotides, the CDR3 is TGTGCCAGCCTAGGGCGGCGGGGGGCCGGGGAGCTGTTTTTT.

This clone was seen a few times. The genes are TRBV6-5 and TRBJ1-1; D uncertain. Trimming took off 8 bases at V and 10 bases at J, with 17 bases between the two ends. Germline values: CDR1 MNHEY, CDR2 SVGAGI. The CDR3 contains 12 residues. The CDR3 sequence is CASGEQARGAFF. CDR3 nucleotide sequence: TGTGCCAGCGGGGAGCAGGCCCGAGGAGCTTTCTTT.

The chain uses TRBV5-1 and TRBJ1-1, with D possibly TRBD1 on 6 matching bases. With 0 bases removed from V and 5 bases from J, the gap between germline ends came to 17 bases. In germline, CDR1 is SGHRS, CDR2 YFSETQ. This CDR3 region has 16 residues. CDR3 sequence: CASSLERTALRTEAFF. The CDR3 DNA reads TGCGCCAGCAGCTTGGAGCGGACAGCCCTTCGGACTGAAGCTTTCTTT.

V and J are TRBV27 and TRBJ2-7; 7 nucleotides agree with TRBD2. V was pared by 8 bases and J by 4 bases, with 8 bases of the junction left unmatched. CDR1 and CDR2 (germline): MNHEY, SMNVEV (reference sequence). The CDR3 contains 13 residues. The CDR3 loop is CASGTGGGYEQYF. In DNA form, the CDR3 reads TGTGCCAGCGGCACGGGGGGTGGTTACGAGCAGTACTTC.

The sample holds a few counts of this clone. The chain links TRBV29-1 to TRBJ2-3, with D maybe TRBD1 (7 bases). Trimming shortened V by 2 bases and J by 10 bases, and 25 bases separated the two germline ends. Germline V lookup: CDR1 SQVTM, CDR2 ANQGSEA. The CDR3 spans 16 residues. In DNA form, the CDR3 reads TGCAGCGTTGAAACTACGGAGAGGGCAGGGGGAGGTGCGCAGTATTTT. Translation: CSVETTERAGGGAQYF.

This clone ranks as medium-sized. This rearrangement joins TRBV4-1 to TRBJ2-3; TRBD1 might be the D (6 bases). This CDR3 has 12 residues. Germline assignment: CDR1 MGHRA and CDR2 YSYEKL. Trimming removed 9 bases at V and 6 bases at J, with 13 bases between. CDR3 sequence reads: CASGVGADTQYF. In nucleotides, the CDR3 is TGCGCCAGTGGGGTGGGGGCCGATACGCAGTATTTT.

The CDR3 coding sequence is TGTGCCAGCAGCCAAGAAGCGGGGGGGCCGGGTGAGCAGTTCTTC. This encodes CASSQEAGGPGEQFF. The gene calls are TRBV4-2 and TRBJ2-1, with 10 bases lining up with TRBD2. Germline-derived CDR1 and CDR2 are LGHNA and YNFKEQ. The CDR3 contains 15 residues. Trimming cost V 0 bases and J 9 bases; bases outside gene matches: 5.

The V gene is TRBV25-1, the J gene TRBJ1-1, with 12 bases that match TRBD1. Germline-derived CDR1 and CDR2 are MGHDK and SYGVNS. The V segment lost 3 bases and the J segment 4 bases; nucleotides outside the gene matches: 9. CDR3 size: 17 residues. The CDR3 reads CASSDSLGTGGITEAFF. The CDR3 nucleotides are TGTGCCAGCAGTGACTCCCTTGGGACAGGGGGCATCACTGAAGCTTTCTTT.

This chain links TRBV28 with TRBJ1-1; possibly TRBD1 for D (6 bases). The CDR3 runs to 14 residues. From germline, CDR1 is MDHEN and CDR2 SYDVKM. V dropped 6 bases and J dropped 1 base, with 12 bases sitting between them. CDR3 in amino acids: CASRIQGENTEAFF. The CDR3 DNA is TGTGCCAGCAGAATACAGGGTGAGAACACTGAAGCTTTCTTT. Combining the CDR3 with reference TRBV28 and TRBJ1-1 gives the whole variable domain DVKVTQSSRYLVKRTGEKVFLECVQDMDHENMFWYRQDPGLGLRLIYFSYDVKMKEKGDIPEGYSVSREKKERFSLILESASTNQTSMYLCASRIQGENTEAFFGQGTRLTVV.

The chain carries TRBV20-1 and TRBJ2-3, with D maybe TRBD1 (7 bases). The CDR3 runs 17 residues. Germline CDR1 reads DFQATT; CDR2 reads SNEGSKA (reference sequence). The V gene lost 3 bases and the J gene lost 1 base, with 20 bases spanning the gap. DNA of the CDR3: TGCAGTGCTAGTGACCCCAGGGGGACTTCGGGCACAGATACGCAGTATTTT. Encoded protein: CSASDPRGTSGTDTQYF.

The CDR3: CASSPTETNIQYF. In DNA form, the CDR3 reads TGTGCCAGCTCCCCAACAGAAACCAACATTCAGTACTTC. The rearrangement joins TRBV18 to TRBJ2-4, with D unclear. The CDR3 is 13 amino acids. Between the trimmed V and J ends, which lost 6 bases and 7 bases, there was a span of 13 bases. Germline assignment: CDR1 KGHSH and CDR2 LQKENI.

The chain combines TRBV4-1 with TRBJ2-5, with 14 bases fitting TRBD2. V lost 4 bases, J lost 5 bases, and 9 bases stayed unmatched. CDR1 is MGHRA, CDR2 YSYEKL, per germline. The CDR3 length is 17 residues. The CDR3 DNA follows: TGCGCCAGCAGCCGGGGGACTAGCGGGGGTTCAATGGAGACCCAGTACTTC. Translated: CASSRGTSGGSMETQYF.

V gene TRBV6-1 combines with J gene TRBJ2-3; 8 bases agree with TRBD2. The CDR3 loop spans 15 amino acids. From germline, CDR1 is MNHNS and CDR2 SASEGT. J was trimmed by 6 bases and V by 2 bases; bases with no gene match: 7. CDR3 bases: TGTGCCAGCAGTGAAAGGGCGGGGGGAGGCGATACGCAGTATTTT. It yields the protein CASSERAGGGDTQYF.

The chain carries TRBV5-1 and TRBJ2-3; TRBD2 agrees at 10 bases. Germline V gene lookup returns CDR1 SGHRS and CDR2 YFSETQ. V lost 1 base, J lost 3 bases, and 11 bases stayed unmatched. This CDR3 is built from 18 residues. CDR3 in amino acids: CASSLSSGGIGTTDTQYF. DNA for the CDR3: TGCGCCAGCAGCTTGTCTAGCGGGGGAATAGGTACGACAGATACGCAGTATTTT.

This sequence joins TRBV21-1 and TRBJ1-2; the D call of TRBD1 is as the table states it, not checked on the DNA. TRBV21-1 is tagged as a pseudogene. This CDR3 has 16 residues. The chain's CDR3 is CASSKAPGTKVYGYTF. In nucleotides, the CDR3 is TGTGCCAGCAGCAAAGCCCCCGGGACAAAGGTGTATGGCTACACCTTC.

This rearrangement joins TRBV2 to TRBJ2-2; D unclear. The CDR3 runs 12 residues. V lost 5 bases, J lost 1 base, and 2 bases lay in between. Germline CDR1 and CDR2: SNHLY and FYNNEI. CDR3 sequence (DNA): TGTGCCAGCAGTAAGAACACCGGGGAGCTGTTTTTT. This sequence encodes CASSKNTGELFF. Combining the CDR3 with reference TRBV2 and TRBJ2-2 gives the whole variable domain EPEVTQTPSHQVTQMGQEVILRCVPISNHLYFYWYRQILGQKVEFLVSFYNNEISEKSEIFDDQFSVERPDGSNFTLKIRSTKLEDSAMYFCASSKNTGELFFGEGSRLTVL.

V and J are TRBV24-1 and TRBJ1-5; TRBD1 is a possible D gene (5 bases). This CDR3 region has 12 residues. V shed 6 bases and J shed 8 bases, with 10 bases lying between them. Looked up from germline, CDR1 is KGHDR and CDR2 is SFDVKD. CDR3 coding DNA: TGTGCCACCAGTAGGGGCGCCGAGCCCCAGCATTTT. Translation: CATSRGAEPQHF.

The chain combines TRBV13 with TRBJ1-2; D is ambiguous. Per germline, CDR1 PRHDT and CDR2 FYEKMQ (reference sequence). CDR3 size: 14 residues. The ends were cut back, 5 bases at V and 0 bases at J, with 10 bases in the middle. Here the CDR3 reads CASSKKQTNYGYTF. For the CDR3, the DNA is TGTGCCAGCAGCAAAAAACAGACTAACTATGGCTACACCTTC.